This T cell receptor beta chain was sequenced during a study of blood T cell repertoires in COVID-19. As for the study in general: From the United States, Italy and Spain came samples of acute and convalescent COVID-19. PBMCs, B-cell-depleted T cells, or T cells provided the cDNA or gDNA that made up the material.

Original analysis: Counts of nucleated cells, estimated from reference gene primer amplification, were obtained. Data came from immunoSEQ multiplex PCR; TCRdb stores just in-frame clones and leaves some out. The D gene and trimming were derived from the DNA, and the V and J assignments and clone size from that table. Of roughly 200,000 clones in the sample, 75% to 90% were seen once. Germline assignment: CDR1 SGHRS and CDR2 YFSETQ. There are 15 residues in the CDR3. With 1 base removed from V and 0 bases from J, the gap between germline ends came to 7 bases. The clonotype was recovered from a woman aged 60 to 75 with acute or convalescent COVID-19. This chain joins TRBV5-1 and TRBJ2-2; no definite D call. Sequenced sample: peripheral blood. The DNA for the CDR3 is TGCGCCAGCAGCTTGCAGCGCCCGAACACCGGGGAGCTGTTTTTT. Translating gives CASSLQRPNTGELFF.